These 29 T cell receptor beta chains were sequenced from one sample in a study of shared T cell receptors in the human thymus (dated by TCRdb to 2020 to 2022). Library prep was done by the immunoSEQ multiplex PCR assay. TCRdb retrieved this table from immuneACCESS and kept in-frame rearrangements only. Not all clones are present; in checked studies, unresolved V genes account for under half, and no reason is known for the remainder. For this sample the table gives about 660,000 clones, of which about 90% were detected only once. The biggest ten clones account for about 0.0094% of the sample. These data are also associated with another study on human thymus T cells.

The sample comprised thymocytes. These receptors all come from a boy in the first two years of life with a congenital heart defect. Donor details come from another sample of the same person, matched by shared clones.

The V gene is TRBV14, the J gene TRBJ2-3; 8 bases are a match to TRBD1. Germline CDR1 is SGHDN and CDR2 is FVKESK. V dropped 7 bases and J dropped 3; count of bases not matched to a gene: 15. The CDR3 loop spans 17 amino acids. The CDR3 loop reads CASTQTGGGFPTDTQYF. DNA for the CDR3: TGTGCCAGCACTCAAACAGGGGGAGGCTTTCCGACAGATACGCAGTATTTT.

This clone was counted once. The rearrangement joins TRBV4-1 to TRBJ2-1, with 9 bases matching TRBD2. V trimming: 0 bases; J trimming: 10 bases; junction bases outside the gene matches: 25. The CDR3 loop spans 21 amino acids. The V gene's germline CDR1 is MGHRA and CDR2 YSYEKL. CDR3 nucleotides: TGCGCCAGCAGCCAAGAAGCCCGGCAGCCAGCACGCCTAGCGGGGTTCGTGGAGCAGTTCTTC. As protein: CASSQEARQPARLAGFVEQFF.

CDR3 bases: TGTGCCAGCAGTGTACCGGCCGTGGTAGCGGGAGTCACAGATACGCAGTATTTT. Translating it yields CASSVPAVVAGVTDTQYF. This rearrangement joins TRBV28 to TRBJ2-3; TRBD2 matches at 9 bases. Germline lookup yields CDR1 MDHEN and CDR2 SYDVKM. This CDR3 spans 18 amino acids. V shed 5 bases and J 2 bases; nucleotides not matched to a gene: 14.

This clone was recorded only once. The rearrangement uses TRBV2 and TRBJ2-1; D is uncertain. The CDR3 spans 13 residues. The V end lost 4 bases, the J end lost 2 bases, and 6 bases lay between the germline ends. Germline V gives CDR1 SNHLY, CDR2 FYNNEI. The CDR3 loop is CASSGAAYNEQFF. CDR3 in DNA: TGTGCCAGCAGTGGGGCTGCCTACAATGAGCAGTTCTTC.

This clone was picked up one time. The V gene is TRBV11-2, the J gene TRBJ2-7; 10 bases fit TRBD2. The CDR3 length is 16 residues. The germline V gene encodes CDR1 SGHAT and CDR2 FQNNGV. V was clipped by 2 bases and J by 6 bases; unmatched bases: 10. The CDR3 sequence: CASSLSLAGVWCEQYF. CDR3 DNA: TGTGCCAGCAGCTTATCCCTAGCGGGAGTTTGGTGCGAGCAGTACTTC.

The chain is built from TRBV30 and TRBJ2-1; 12 nucleotides match TRBD2. The V and J ends lost 3 bases and 5 bases, in that order; junction bases with no gene match: 8. The CDR3 totals 16 residues. In germline, CDR1 is GTSNPN, CDR2 SVGIG (reference sequence). The CDR3 protein is CAWRPKGLAGHNEQFF. The CDR3, as DNA: TGTGCCTGGAGGCCGAAAGGACTAGCGGGACACAATGAGCAGTTCTTC.

The chain carries TRBV28 and TRBJ1-3, with D uncertain. The ends were cut back, 6 bases at V and 0 bases at J, with 12 bases in the middle. This CDR3 has 15 amino acids. CDR1 is MDHEN and CDR2 is SYDVKM in the germline V gene. This chain's CDR3 is CASSRGPDSGNTIYF. The CDR3 DNA sequence: TGTGCCAGCAGCCGCGGGCCCGACTCTGGAAACACCATATATTTT.

Only a few counts were recorded for this clone. The rearrangement links TRBV6-6 to TRBJ1-1, with TRBD1 as a possible D gene (5 bases). The germline V and J ends were trimmed by 0 bases and 1 base, with 9 bases remaining between them. This CDR3 spans 15 amino acids. Germline V gene sequence: CDR1 MNHNY, CDR2 SVGAGI (reference sequence). CDR3 sequence (DNA): TGTGCCAGCAGTTACTCAGCAGGACAGAACACTGAAGCTTTCTTT. Translation gives CASSYSAGQNTEAFF.

With regard to this clone: Other DNA sequences of this sample code for an identical CDR3. CDR3 sequence (DNA): TGCGCCAGCAGCCAGGACCCAGGGGGCAATTCACCCCTCCACTTT. Protein: CASSQDPGGNSPLHF. This chain connects TRBV4-1 to TRBJ1-6; 8 bases fit TRBD1. This CDR3 comprises 15 residues. Germline V CDR1 and CDR2: MGHRA, YSYEKL. The V segment lost 3 bases and the J segment 7 bases; nucleotides outside the gene matches: 5.

The chain links TRBV11-3 to TRBJ2-5, with a weak D call TRBD1 (5 bases). The CDR3 is 13 residues long. Germline V gene lookup returns CDR1 SGHNT and CDR2 YENEEA. Trimming cost V 1 base and J 6 bases, with 9 bases left between them. CDR3 sequence (DNA): TGTGCCAGCAGCTTAGTGGTGGGGCAGACCCAGTACTTC. Translating it yields CASSLVVGQTQYF.

The V and J genes are TRBV10-3 and TRBJ2-7; TRBD2 might be the D (6 bases). This CDR3 is built from 16 residues. V lost 2 bases and J 0 bases, leaving 14 bases between the germline ends. Germline V gene sequence: CDR1 ENHRY, CDR2 SYGVKD. CDR3 nucleotides: TGTGCCATCAGTGAGCTGGGGGAGGACGGCTCCTACGAGCAGTACTTC. This encodes CAISELGEDGSYEQYF.

The chain couples TRBV7-9 to TRBJ1-1; tentatively, D is TRBD1 (6 bases). CDR3 length equals 16 residues. Germline V gene sequence: CDR1 SEHNR, CDR2 FQNEAQ (reference sequence). Trimming removed 5 bases at V and 6 bases at J, with 22 bases between. The CDR3 DNA is TGTGCCAGCAGCCCCCGGGGGGGGGCGCAAAGGGCTGAAGCTTTCTTT. Its translation: CASSPRGGAQRAEAFF.

The CDR3, as DNA: TGTGCCAGCTCGTCCGGGACAGCAAAAACGAGCTCCTATAATTCACCCCTCCACTTT. Amino acids: CASSSGTAKTSSYNSPLHF. The genes are TRBV18 and TRBJ1-6; 7 bases map to TRBD1. Germline trimming cut 6 bases from V and 0 bases from J; bases unmatched to any gene: 14. Germline values: CDR1 KGHSH, CDR2 LQKENI. The CDR3 has 19 amino acids.

The gene calls are TRBV7-2 and TRBJ1-2, with 10 bases fitting TRBD1. The CDR3 contains 15 residues. After removal of 5 bases from V and 4 bases from J, the junction contained 7 bases not matched to a gene. Germline V lookup: CDR1 SGHTA, CDR2 FQGNSA. The CDR3 reads CASSVDRGRTYGYTF. The DNA for the CDR3 is TGTGCCAGCAGCGTTGACAGGGGGCGGACCTATGGCTACACCTTC.

This chain joins TRBV5-5 and TRBJ1-1, with 7 bases identical to TRBD1. After removal of 3 bases from V and 6 bases from J, the junction contained 14 bases not matched to a gene. The CDR3 extends over 16 amino acids. Germline V gene lookup returns CDR1 SGHKS and CDR2 YYEKEE (reference sequence). The chain's CDR3 is CASSWGMTGLSAEAFF. The CDR3 DNA reads TGTGCCAGCAGCTGGGGGATGACAGGGTTGAGCGCTGAAGCTTTCTTT.

This rearrangement joins TRBV7-3 to TRBJ1-2, with 7 bases lining up with TRBD1. Germline trimming cut 5 bases from V and 8 bases from J; bases unmatched to any gene: 8. Per germline, CDR1 SGHTA and CDR2 FQGTGA. The CDR3 contains 13 residues. The CDR3 DNA reads TGTGCCAGCAGCCAGGAAGGGGGCAGAGGCTACACCTTC. Its translation is CASSQEGGRGYTF.

This clone was seen a few times. The CDR3 DNA sequence: TGCGCCAGCAGCCAAGGGTTAGCGGGAGGGGGAAATGAGCAGTTCTTC. Its translation: CASSQGLAGGGNEQFF. This chain connects TRBV4-1 to TRBJ2-1; 11 positions agree with TRBD2. V lost 1 base to trimming and J lost 7 bases; unmatched junction nucleotides: 6. Germline values: CDR1 MGHRA, CDR2 YSYEKL. The CDR3 is 16 amino acids.

V gene TRBV5-1 combines with J gene TRBJ1-1, with TRBD1 identical over 7 bases. Germline CDR1 SGHRS, CDR2 YFSETQ. The V segment lost 4 bases and the J segment 5 bases; nucleotides outside the gene matches: 11. The CDR3 sequence is 15 residues long. Here the CDR3 reads CASSPTTGRGTEAFF. The CDR3 nucleotides are TGCGCCAGCAGCCCTACGACAGGGCGGGGAACTGAAGCTTTCTTT.

The V and J genes are TRBV4-1 and TRBJ2-1, with 9 bases fitting TRBD2. Germline CDR1 reads MGHRA; CDR2 reads YSYEKL. This CDR3 is 16 amino acids long. Trimming took 0 bases from V and 5 from J; bases not matched to a gene: 5. CDR3 loop: CASSQDLAGGNNEQFF. The DNA of the CDR3 is TGCGCCAGCAGCCAAGACCTCGCGGGAGGGAACAATGAGCAGTTCTTC.

The CDR3 region has the DNA TGTGCCAGCAGTTACCTCTCCGGGAATTCTGGAAACACCATATATTTT. This translates into CASSYLSGNSGNTIYF. The chain recombines TRBV6-6 with TRBJ1-3; D is undetermined. The germline V gene encodes CDR1 MNHNY and CDR2 SVGAGI (reference sequence). Trimming pared 2 bases from V and 1 base from J, leaving 12 bases between. This CDR3 is built from 16 residues.

This sequence joins TRBV9 and TRBJ2-3, with a tentative D call TRBD1 (5 bases). V was clipped by 0 bases and J by 0 bases, with 14 bases between them. CDR1 and CDR2 from the germline V gene are SGDLS and YYNGEE. This CDR3 is 17 amino acids long. The CDR3 protein is CASSVADTGPSTDTQYF. The CDR3 DNA sequence: TGTGCCAGCAGCGTAGCCGATACAGGTCCCAGCACAGATACGCAGTATTTT.

This sequence joins TRBV7-9 and TRBJ1-1, with a possible D match to TRBD1 (5 bases). V was cut by 1 base and J by 2 bases, with 11 bases left in between. Germline CDR1 reads SEHNR; CDR2 reads FQNEAQ (reference sequence). There are 15 residues in the CDR3. In nucleotides, the CDR3 is TGTGCCAGCAGCTTAGTAAAGGGGAATAACACTGAAGCTTTCTTT. This codes for CASSLVKGNNTEAFF.

The chain is built from TRBV27 and TRBJ2-7, with D possibly matching TRBD1 (6 bases). V lost 1 base and J 6 bases, leaving 19 bases between the germline ends. Germline assignment: CDR1 MNHEY and CDR2 SMNVEV (reference sequence). The CDR3 covers 16 residues. CDR3 protein: CASSLCVTGRGCEQYF. CDR3 sequence (DNA): TGTGCCAGCAGTTTATGCGTGACAGGTCGGGGTTGCGAGCAGTACTTC.

The chain uses TRBV9 and TRBJ2-7; the D gene is possibly TRBD1 (7 bases). This CDR3 has 16 residues. V lost 4 bases and J 5 bases, leaving 22 bases between the germline ends. Germline lookup yields CDR1 SGDLS and CDR2 YYNGEE. The CDR3 is CASSPSRSGGNNEQYF. The CDR3 DNA reads TGTGCCAGCAGCCCCAGCAGGTCAGGGGGGAATAACGAGCAGTACTTC.

The sample holds a few counts of this clone. J is TRBJ1-6 and V is TRBV5-6; TRBD1 aligns across 8 bases. The CDR3 spans 17 residues. Looked up from germline, CDR1 is SGHDT and CDR2 is YYEEEE. The V segment lost 4 bases and the J segment 7 bases; nucleotides outside the gene matches: 13. CDR3 nucleotides: TGTGCCAGCAGCGGAGGGACAGGAATTATGCCCAATTCACCCCTCCACTTT. Amino acid sequence: CASSGGTGIMPNSPLHF.

The chain has TRBV15 and TRBJ1-4; D is uncertain. This CDR3 region has 16 residues. The V end lost 1 base, the J end lost 8 bases, and 17 bases lay between the germline ends. Germline V gene lookup returns CDR1 LNHNV and CDR2 YYDKDF (reference sequence). CDR3 protein: CATSRGWGGGKEKLFF. The CDR3 DNA reads TGTGCCACCAGCAGAGGGTGGGGAGGTGGCAAAGAAAAACTGTTTTTT.

The gene calls are TRBV7-9 and TRBJ1-3; 8 positions match TRBD1. The CDR3 has 15 amino acids. Germline V lookup: CDR1 SEHNR, CDR2 FQNEAQ (reference sequence). The trim removed 4 bases at V and 5 bases at J, leaving 7 bases unmatched. CDR3 in amino acids: CASSSPRDRRNTIYF. CDR3 nucleotides: TGTGCCAGCAGCTCCCCCCGGGACAGGCGAAACACCATATATTTT.

The V call is TRBV1, the J call TRBJ1-5. TRBV1 is a recognized pseudogene. This CDR3 has 16 residues. CDR3 sequence (DNA): TGCACCAGCAGCCAAGATAGGGAGGTTGCTATTCAGCCCCAGCATTTT. It translates to CTSSQDREVAIQPQHF.

The V call is TRBV4-3, the J call TRBJ2-7, with 10 bases fitting TRBD2. V trimming: 0 bases; J trimming: 5 bases; junction bases outside the gene matches: 7. This CDR3 region has 16 residues. Germline lookup yields CDR1 LGHNA and CDR2 YSLEER. The CDR3 loop reads CASSQDTLAGDDEQYF. CDR3 nucleotides: TGCGCCAGCAGCCAAGATACCCTAGCGGGGGACGACGAGCAGTACTTC.